This record concerns one T cell receptor beta chain sequence. The sample belongs to a study of blood T cell repertoires in COVID-19. Looking at the study overall: Some COVID-19 samples were acute and others convalescent; all came from the United States, Italy and Spain. T cells, B-cell-depleted T cells, or PBMCs supplied cDNA or gDNA.

The trim removed 4 bases at V and 1 base at J, leaving 4 bases unmatched. This CDR3 is built from 15 residues. The germline V gene has CDR1 SGHKS and CDR2 YYEKEE (reference sequence). As handled by the study authors: The assay estimated nucleated cells by amplifying reference gene primers. Sequenced by immunoSEQ multiplex PCR; TCRdb stores in-frame clones only, minus some. V, J and clone size are those of that table, while D and trimming were read from the DNA. The sample lists about 250,000 clones; roughly nine tenths were seen once. The V gene is TRBV5-5, the J gene TRBJ2-1, with 8 bases matching TRBD2. The receptor's source is a man between 18 and 29 years old with active or convalescent COVID-19. The sequenced sample was peripheral blood. The CDR3 bases are TGTGCCAGCAGCCCTAGCGGGCGGTCCTACAATGAGCAGTTCTTC. This gives the protein CASSPSGRSYNEQFF.